This TCR beta chain was identified in a study of cytomegalovirus exposure and HLA in healthy donors. Study overall: The roughly 100 million unique TCR beta sequences, from about 179 million T cells, were found by an earlier analysis.

Researchers ran the PCR with 60 Vbeta and 13 Jbeta primers. The data were produced by immunoSEQ multiplex PCR, yet TCRdb's version contains in-frame clones alone and is incomplete. The sample has 85,000 to 120,000 clones; roughly 80% are singletons. There are 14 residues in the CDR3. Germline CDR1 LGHNA, CDR2 YSLEER. Notes on the study in general: TRBV6-2, TRBV6-3 and some other V segments were unresolvable in 87-base-pair reads. The study put 150 or so TCR beta chains on its list as cytomegalovirus-associated.

Of note for this clone: Its antigen remains unknown. At one of its ends the junction is not consistent with the germline gene, which may arise from a read error.

The sequence was collected from a man in his forties or fifties in good health and CMV-seronegative. Sequenced input: PBMCs. The chain has TRBV4-3 and TRBJ2-7; the D gene is possibly TRBD1 (5 bases). CDR3 DNA sequence: TGCGCCAGCAGCCAACAGGGCCGCGCCTACAAGCAGTACTTC. Its protein is CASSQQGRAYKQYF.